There are many counts of the clone carrying this T cell receptor (beta chain). Its antigen is undetermined. The CDR3 is cut off 3 residues early in the read; its end comes from the germline J gene. This sample stems from a study of T cell clonality in common variable immunodeficiency. Libraries were prepared by immunoSEQ multiplex PCR; TCRdb keeps only in-frame clonotypes and omits some of them. The sample shows fewer than 75,000 clones, none of them appearing just once. Broader study findings: Repertoire-complication correlations in CVID were limited by patient heterogeneity. CVID subjects shared fewer TCRbeta clones than healthy controls did.

In germline, CDR1 is SGHVS, CDR2 FQNEAQ. The V segment lost 6 bases and the J segment 5 bases; nucleotides outside the gene matches: 11. This CDR3 spans 16 amino acids. The rearrangement uses TRBV7-8 and TRBJ2-2; 8 nucleotides match TRBD2. The sequenced sample consisted of peripheral blood mononuclear cells. The receptor's source is a person between 18 and 75 years old in good health. The CDR3 protein is CASSSERESRTGELFF. The DNA read from the CDR3 is TGTGCCAGCAGTTCGGAGCGGGAGTCTAGAACCGGGGAG.